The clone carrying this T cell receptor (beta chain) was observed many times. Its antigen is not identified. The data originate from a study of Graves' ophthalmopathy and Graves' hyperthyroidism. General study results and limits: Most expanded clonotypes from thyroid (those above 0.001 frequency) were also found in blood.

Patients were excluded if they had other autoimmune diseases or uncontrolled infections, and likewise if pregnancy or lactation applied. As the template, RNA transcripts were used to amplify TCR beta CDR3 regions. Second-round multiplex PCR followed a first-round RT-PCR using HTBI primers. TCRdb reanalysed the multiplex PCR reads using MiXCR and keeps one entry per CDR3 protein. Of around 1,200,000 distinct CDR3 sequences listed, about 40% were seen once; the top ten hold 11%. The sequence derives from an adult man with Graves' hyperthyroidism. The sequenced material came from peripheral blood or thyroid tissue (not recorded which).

The CDR3 DNA reads TGTGCCATCAGTGGTAGCGGGAGGGAAGAGACCCAGTACTTC. It encodes CAISGSGREETQYF. This chain connects TRBV10-3 to TRBJ2-5; 11 nucleotides match TRBD2. The germline V gene encodes CDR1 ENHRY and CDR2 SYGVKD. The trim removed 4 bases at V and 3 bases at J, leaving 1 base unmatched. The CDR3 totals 14 residues.